One and the same sample provided the 8 T cell receptor beta chains below, sequenced in a study of blood T cell repertoires in COVID-19 (dated by TCRdb to 2019 to 2021). Libraries were constructed by the immunoSEQ multiplex PCR assay. Drawn from immuneACCESS, this table holds only the in-frame rearrangements with V and J called that TCRdb kept. Clones are partly lost; checked studies trace under half to an unresolved V gene and leave the rest unexplained. This sample holds around 150,000 clones; more than 70% were observed only once. The biggest ten clones account for approximately 6% of the sample. The specimen sequenced was PBMCs or T cells enriched from blood (not recorded which). The source of these receptors is a man aged 40-55 years who had recovered from COVID-19.

The genes are TRBV18 and TRBJ1-5, with TRBD1 matching over 7 bases. This CDR3 is built from 13 residues. The J segment lost 8 bases and the V segment lost 5 bases, leaving 6 bases of the junction unmatched. Germline lookup yields CDR1 KGHSH and CDR2 LQKENI. The CDR3 is CASSSDRMKPQHF. The CDR3, as DNA: TGTGCCAGCTCATCGGACAGGATGAAGCCCCAGCATTTT.

V and J are TRBV6-5 and TRBJ2-4; 11 bases line up with TRBD1. Trimming at V came to 8 bases and at J to 6 bases, leaving 3 bases not matched to a gene. CDR3 length: 13 amino acids. The germline V gene encodes CDR1 MNHEY and CDR2 SVGAGI. The CDR3, as DNA: TGTGCCAGCTCTGGACAGGGGGCAAACATTCAGTACTTC. Its translation is CASSGQGANIQYF.

V gene TRBV19 combines with J gene TRBJ1-2; no definite D call. The V and J ends lost 7 bases and 6 bases respectively, with 6 bases between them. The CDR3 is made up of 10 amino acids. Germline V gene lookup returns CDR1 LNHDA and CDR2 SQIVND (reference sequence). CDR3 region: CASKDNGYTF. For the CDR3, the DNA is TGTGCCAGTAAAGACAATGGCTACACCTTC.

The chain uses TRBV1 and TRBJ2-7; no check of the table's D call, TRBD2, against the DNA was made. TRBV1 represents a pseudogene. CDR3 length: 15 amino acids. This CDR3 reads CTSSHLARSSYEQYV. The CDR3 DNA reads as TGCACCAGCAGCCACTTAGCGCGGAGCTCCTACGAGCAGTACGTC.

V gene TRBV15 combines with J gene TRBJ1-6, with a possible D match to TRBD1 (5 bases). The CDR3 sequence is 13 residues long. Germline V lookup: CDR1 LNHNV, CDR2 YYDKDF (reference sequence). Between the trimmed V and J ends, which lost 7 bases and 7 bases, there was a span of 11 bases. In DNA, the CDR3 is TGTGCCACCATGGGGGGGGACAATTCACCCCTCCACTTT. Its translation: CATMGGDNSPLHF.

The chain carries TRBV5-6 and TRBJ1-1; 10 nucleotides align to TRBD1. The CDR3 runs to 15 residues. The V gene end was trimmed by 2 bases and the J gene end by 4 bases; junction bases not matched to a gene: 5. Per the germline V gene, CDR1 is SGHDT and CDR2 is YYEEEE. The CDR3: CASSFGTGVRTEAFF. CDR3 coding DNA: TGTGCCAGCAGCTTCGGGACAGGGGTACGCACTGAAGCTTTCTTT.

This clone was seen a single time. This chain uses TRBV5-1 with TRBJ1-1; D perhaps matches TRBD1 (6 bases). V was trimmed by 3 bases and J by 0 bases, leaving 12 bases between them. The germline gives CDR1 SGHRS, CDR2 YFSETQ. The CDR3 spans 15 residues. The CDR3 region is CASSWTVSMNTEAFF. The CDR3 region has the DNA TGCGCCAGCAGCTGGACAGTTTCCATGAACACTGAAGCTTTCTTT. The variable domain in full, completed from reference TRBV5-1 and TRBJ1-1, reads KAGVTQTPRYLIKTRGQQVTLSCSPISGHRSVSWYQQTPGQGLQFLFEYFSETQRNKGNFPGRFSGRQFSNSRSEMNVSTLELGDSALYLCASSWTVSMNTEAFFGQGTRLTVV.

This chain links TRBV10-3 with TRBJ1-4; TRBD1 might be the D (6 bases). CDR1 and CDR2 from the germline V gene are ENHRY and SYGVKD. CDR3 length equals 13 residues. V was pared by 11 bases and J by 7 bases, with 17 bases between. CDR3 protein: CAVQGDTPEKLFF. The CDR3 bases are TGTGCCGTACAGGGAGACACGCCTGAAAAACTGTTTTTT.